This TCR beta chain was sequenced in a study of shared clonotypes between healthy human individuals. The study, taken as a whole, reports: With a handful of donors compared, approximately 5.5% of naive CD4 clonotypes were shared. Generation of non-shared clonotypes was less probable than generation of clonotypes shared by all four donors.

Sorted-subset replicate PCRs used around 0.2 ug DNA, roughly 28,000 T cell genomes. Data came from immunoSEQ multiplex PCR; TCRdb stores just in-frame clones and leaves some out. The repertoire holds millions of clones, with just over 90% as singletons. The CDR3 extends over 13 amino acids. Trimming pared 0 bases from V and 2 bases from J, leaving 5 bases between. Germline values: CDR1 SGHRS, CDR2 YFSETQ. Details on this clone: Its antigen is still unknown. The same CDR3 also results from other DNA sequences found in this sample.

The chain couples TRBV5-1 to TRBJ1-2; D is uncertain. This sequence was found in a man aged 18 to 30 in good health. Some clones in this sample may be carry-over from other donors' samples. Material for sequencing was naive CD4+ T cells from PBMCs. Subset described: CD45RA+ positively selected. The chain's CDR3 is CASSLGENYGYTF. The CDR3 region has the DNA TGCGCCAGCAGCTTGGGAGAGAACTATGGCTACACCTTC.